One and the same sample provided the 21 T cell receptor beta chains below, sequenced in a study of regulatory T cells in long-lasting Graves disease. The time point was: newly diagnosed GD, antithyroid drugs for less than 3 months. PBMC RNA was the source of the TCR library. Assembly of TCR beta libraries relied on iRepertoire HTBI primers together with Arm-PCR of CDR3 regions. Via MiXCR, TCRdb re-called the multiplex PCR reads, giving one row per CDR3 protein. Here the sample spans hundreds of thousands of distinct CDR3 sequences, 15% to 20% being singletons. This sample was also put to use in a study of T cells in Graves' hyperthyroidism and ophthalmopathy.

Source: peripheral blood mononuclear cells (PBMCs), taken at new diagnosis, from a patient treated with antithyroid drugs. These receptors were taken from a man aged 18 to 30 with Graves disease.

This clonotype was observed a handful of times. The genes are TRBV6-1 and TRBJ2-2; TRBD1 matches 8 bases. With 2 bases clipped from V and 7 bases from J, the junction kept 3 bases outside the gene matches. The germline gives CDR1 MNHNS, CDR2 SASEGT. The CDR3 spans 14 residues. The DNA for the CDR3 is TGTGCCAGCAGTGAACAGGGGGCTTTCGGGGAGCTGTTTTTT. Translating it yields CASSEQGAFGELFF.

This clonotype occurred a few times. Germline is not matched at one junction end, which may reflect a read error. The chain uses TRBV12-3 or TRBV12-4 and TRBJ2-2; 8 bases agree with TRBD2. The CDR3 is 15 residues long. The chain's CDR3 is CASSFAGRAGGELLF. Written as DNA, the CDR3 is TGTGCCAGCAGTTTCGCCGGGAGGGCCGGAGGGGAGCTGCTTTTT.

This clonotype came up many times. The rearrangement joins TRBV3-1 to TRBJ2-3; 9 bases are shared with TRBD2. This CDR3 spans 12 amino acids. The germline V gene has CDR1 LGHDT and CDR2 YNNKEL (reference sequence). J was trimmed by 5 bases and V by 6 bases; bases with no gene match: 0. CDR3 residues: CASSSGRDTQYF. The CDR3, as DNA: TGTGCCAGCAGTAGCGGGAGAGATACGCAGTATTTT.

The gene calls are TRBV30 and TRBJ2-3; D is undetermined. The CDR3 covers 13 residues. Germline-derived CDR1 and CDR2 are GTSNPN and SVGIG (reference sequence). Trimming cost V 1 base and J 2 bases, with 7 bases left between them. The CDR3 sequence: CAWSEVHTDTQYF. For the CDR3, the DNA is TGTGCCTGGAGTGAGGTTCACACAGATACGCAGTATTTT.

V and J are TRBV4-1 and TRBJ1-2; D is uncertain. V gave up 1 base and J gave up 4 bases, with 7 bases separating them. This CDR3 comprises 13 residues. In germline, CDR1 is MGHRA, CDR2 YSYEKL. CDR3 residues: CASSQGNSYGYTF. The CDR3 nucleotides read TGCGCCAGCAGCCAAGGAAACAGCTATGGCTACACCTTC.

This clonotype was counted between two and nine times. The V gene is TRBV30, the J gene TRBJ2-7; either TRBD1 or TRBD2 may supply D (5 bases each). CDR3 length: 14 amino acids. CDR1 is GTSNPN and CDR2 is SVGIG in the germline V gene (reference sequence). Trimming cost V 0 bases and J 2 bases, with 11 bases left between them. The CDR3 spells CAWSVVGVTYEQYF. DNA for the CDR3: TGTGCCTGGAGTGTGGTGGGGGTAACCTACGAGCAGTACTTC.

This clonotype was seen a few times. The J gene is TRBJ2-3, the V gene TRBV20-1, with 8 bases identical to TRBD2. This CDR3 has 16 amino acids. V was pared by 5 bases and J by 7 bases, with 17 bases of the junction left unmatched. Germline V lookup: CDR1 DFQATT, CDR2 SNEGSKA (reference sequence). DNA for the CDR3: TGCAGTGCTGACCCTGATGTAGCGGGAAACCGACATACGCAGTATTTT. This gives the protein CSADPDVAGNRHTQYF.

There are many counts of this clonotype. The chain is built from TRBV20-1 and TRBJ2-1; 10 bases align to TRBD2. Trimming at V came to 3 bases and at J to 9 bases, leaving 11 bases not matched to a gene. The germline gives CDR1 DFQATT, CDR2 SNEGSKA (reference sequence). CDR3 length equals 15 residues. DNA for the CDR3: TGCAGTGCTAGTAAGCGGGAGGGCTCCCAAGCTGAGCAGTTCTTC. Translating gives CSASKREGSQAEQFF.

This clonotype appeared many times. The chain is built from TRBV27 and TRBJ2-5, with 8 bases aligning to TRBD1. V was pared by 3 bases and J by 5 bases, with 5 bases of the junction left unmatched. There are 14 residues in the CDR3. Per germline, CDR1 MNHEY and CDR2 SMNVEV (reference sequence). CDR3 nucleotide sequence: TGTGCCAGCAGTTTGGGCAGGGGGCGGGAGACCCAGTACTTC. Translating it yields CASSLGRGRETQYF.

This clonotype has just a few counts. This chain connects TRBV27 to TRBJ1-6; 7 nucleotides align to TRBD1. Germline V gene sequence: CDR1 MNHEY, CDR2 SMNVEV (reference sequence). The CDR3 loop spans 12 amino acids. Trimming cost V 8 bases and J 13 bases; bases outside gene matches: 8. The CDR3 DNA follows: TGTGCCAGCCGGGAGGGGGCGCGTCCCCTCCACTTT. Translating it yields CASREGARPLHF.

This clonotype was seen only a few times. The chain uses TRBV6-2 or TRBV6-3 and TRBJ1-5, with D possibly being TRBD1 (5 bases). V was shortened by 10 bases and J by 4 bases, with 17 bases between the two germline ends. Germline CDR1 and CDR2: MNHEY and SVGEGT. The CDR3 is made up of 14 amino acids. DNA for the CDR3: TGTGCCACCGGTCGGCAGGGTAGGAATCAGCCCCAGCATTTT. The encoded protein is CATGRQGRNQPQHF.

The chain links TRBV5-4 to TRBJ2-3, with TRBD2 identical over 10 bases. The CDR3 totals 14 residues. J was trimmed by 6 bases and V by 3 bases; bases with no gene match: 4. Germline values: CDR1 SGHNT, CDR2 YYREEE (reference sequence). The CDR3 loop reads CASSSSGRMDTQYF. DNA of the CDR3: TGTGCCAGCAGCTCTAGCGGGAGAATGGATACGCAGTATTTT.

The chain carries TRBV19 and TRBJ2-7; D remains unclear. The CDR3 runs to 13 residues. Trimming shortened V by 5 bases and J by 3 bases, and 11 bases separated the two germline ends. Per germline, CDR1 LNHDA and CDR2 SQIVND (reference sequence). The chain's CDR3 is CASSPIDGYEQYF. The CDR3 region has the DNA TGTGCCAGTAGTCCGATCGACGGCTACGAGCAGTACTTC. Full variable domain (missing parts from reference TRBV19 and TRBJ2-7): DGGITQSPKYLFRKEGQNVTLSCEQNLNHDAMYWYRQDPGQGLRLIYYSQIVNDFQKGDIAEGYSVSREKKESFPLTVTSAQKNPTAFYLCASSPIDGYEQYFGPGTRLTVT.

In its sample, this clonotype was seen many times. The V gene is TRBV28, the J gene TRBJ1-2; no clear D. The V gene lost 4 bases and the J gene lost 4 bases, with 7 bases spanning the gap. Germline V gives CDR1 MDHEN, CDR2 SYDVKM. CDR3 length equals 12 residues. The CDR3 protein is CASSSIVYGYTF. CDR3 nucleotides: TGTGCCAGCAGTTCCATCGTCTATGGCTACACCTTC.

J is TRBJ2-1 and V is TRBV20-1; the match to TRBD2 covers 11 bases. The junction had 8 bases not matched to a gene; V was cut back by 0 bases and J by 7 bases. The CDR3 contains 16 residues. Germline lookup yields CDR1 DFQATT and CDR2 SNEGSKA (reference sequence). CDR3 sequence reads: CSARDPRSGRANEQFF. DNA for the CDR3: TGCAGTGCTAGAGACCCCCGTAGCGGGAGGGCGAATGAGCAGTTCTTC.

This clonotype was observed a few times. The V call is TRBV14, the J call TRBJ2-1, with D perhaps matching TRBD1 (5 bases). The CDR3 has 13 residues. V was cut by 2 bases and J by 10 bases, with 12 bases left in between. CDR1 and CDR2 from the germline V gene are SGHDN and FVKESK. CDR3 bases: TGTGCCAGCAGCCAACTGCAGGGCTACGAGCAGTTCTTC. Translated: CASSQLQGYEQFF.

This clonotype appeared a few times. The chain combines TRBV19 with TRBJ2-3, with D possibly TRBD1 on 6 matching bases. The germline V gene encodes CDR1 LNHDA and CDR2 SQIVND (reference sequence). The V and J ends lost 6 bases and 2 bases respectively, with 12 bases between them. CDR3 length equals 14 residues. CDR3 coding DNA: TGTGCCAGTAGCGGACAGAGTTACACAGATACGCAGTATTTT. This codes for CASSGQSYTDTQYF.

The chain carries TRBV5-1 and TRBJ2-3; 12 bases are shared with TRBD2. J gave up 5 bases and V 3 bases, and 7 bases lay outside the gene matches. The germline V gene has CDR1 SGHRS and CDR2 YFSETQ. The CDR3 is 16 amino acids. The CDR3 protein is CASSSLAGGVGDTQYF. The DNA of the CDR3 is TGCGCCAGCAGCTCTCTAGCGGGAGGGGTAGGAGATACGCAGTATTTT.

This clonotype has more than one count but fewer than ten. V usage is TRBV5-1 and J usage is TRBJ2-1, with D possibly TRBD2 on 7 matching bases. There are 16 residues in the CDR3. Trimming stripped 3 bases from V and 0 bases from J, with 13 bases between. Germline CDR1 SGHRS, CDR2 YFSETQ. CDR3 DNA sequence: TGCGCCAGCAGCTCCCGGGGGGCAAACTCCTACAATGAGCAGTTCTTC. This gives the protein CASSSRGANSYNEQFF.

This rearrangement joins TRBV27 to TRBJ2-1; a weak D match, TRBD1 (5 bases). This CDR3 has 22 amino acids. V was pared by 4 bases and J by 0 bases, with 31 bases between. Per germline, CDR1 MNHEY and CDR2 SMNVEV (reference sequence). The CDR3 reads CASSWGPRKGPRSQSSYNEQFF. The DNA for the CDR3 is TGTGCCAGCAGTTGGGGCCCAAGAAAGGGGCCCAGAAGTCAGAGCTCCTACAATGAGCAGTTCTTC.

Concerning this clonotype: A read error may explain this, as a much larger clone is one base away. The rearrangement links TRBV2 to TRBJ1-1, with TRBD1 identical over 7 bases. Germline lookup yields CDR1 SNHLY and CDR2 FYNNEI. The CDR3 spans 14 residues. Losses at the gene ends were 2 bases for V and 9 bases for J; bases not matched to a gene: 9. CDR3: CASSESRRGQKAFF. The DNA for the CDR3 is TGTGCCAGCAGTGAATCGCGAAGGGGGCAGAAAGCTTTCTTT. Full variable domain (missing parts from reference TRBV2 and TRBJ1-1): EPEVTQTPSHQVTQMGQEVILRCVPISNHLYFYWYRQILGQKVEFLVSFYNNEISEKSEIFDDQFSVERPDGSNFTLKIRSTKLEDSAMYFCASSESRRGQKAFFGQGTRLTVV.